What follows are 32 T cell receptor beta chains derived from one specimen sequenced in a study of cytomegalovirus exposure and HLA in healthy donors. The PCR contained 60 Vbeta and 13 Jbeta primers. Sequencing was performed with immunoSEQ multiplex PCR; in TCRdb, only in-frame clones are kept and a portion is missing. The sample includes about 140,000 clones, around 83% of them seen just once. Material for sequencing was PBMCs. Receptors originate from a woman in her 50s in good health and CMV-seropositive.

The genes are TRBV18 and TRBJ1-5; weak D call: TRBD1 (5 bases). This CDR3 spans 13 amino acids. From germline, CDR1 is KGHSH and CDR2 LQKENI. V was trimmed by 4 bases and J by 4 bases, leaving 8 bases between them. The CDR3 reads CASSLQGNQPQHF. CDR3 sequence (DNA): TGTGCCAGCTCACTCCAGGGTAATCAGCCCCAGCATTTT.

This chain connects TRBV11-1 to TRBJ1-1; 8 nucleotides match TRBD1. V trimming: 4 bases; J trimming: 8 bases; junction bases outside the gene matches: 9. This CDR3 is built from 14 residues. Germline V gives CDR1 SGHAT, CDR2 FQDESV (reference sequence). The CDR3 DNA reads as TGTGCCAGCAGCTACCAGGGGGCGCGGGCCGAAGCTTTCTTT. It translates to CASSYQGARAEAFF.

This chain connects TRBV2 to TRBJ1-1, with no clear D. The CDR3 runs to 14 residues. CDR1 and CDR2 from the germline V gene are SNHLY and FYNNEI. The V end lost 3 bases, the J end lost 5 bases, and 13 bases lay between the germline ends. The CDR3 nucleotides are TGTGCCAGCAGTGATGTTCTCGGAGGGACTGAAGCTTTCTTT. Its translation is CASSDVLGGTEAFF.

Of note for this clone: Additional DNA sequences in this sample encode the identical CDR3. The genes are TRBV9 and TRBJ2-3, with D maybe TRBD1 (6 bases). The CDR3 contains 14 residues. Looked up from germline, CDR1 is SGDLS and CDR2 is YYNGEE. The germline V and J ends were trimmed by 3 bases and 1 base, with 9 bases remaining between them. CDR3: CASSAAGGTDTQYF. DNA of the CDR3: TGTGCCAGCAGCGCCGCAGGGGGCACAGATACGCAGTATTTT. The variable domain in full, with the rest retrieved from reference TRBV9 and TRBJ2-3, is DSGVTQTPKHLITATGQRVTLRCSPRSGDLSVYWYQQSLDQGLQFLIQYYNGEERAKGNILERFSAQQFPDLHSELNLSSLELGDSALYFCASSAAGGTDTQYFGPGTRLTVL.

The V and J genes are TRBV28 and TRBJ2-4; weak D call: TRBD2 (6 bases). The CDR3 has 13 residues. Germline CDR1 reads MDHEN; CDR2 reads SYDVKM. Trimming removed 6 bases at V and 7 bases at J, with 13 bases between. This CDR3 is CASREAGRNIQYF. DNA of the CDR3: TGTGCCAGCAGAGAGGCAGGGAGGAACATTCAGTACTTC.

V usage is TRBV19 and J usage is TRBJ1-3; D uncertain. CDR1 is LNHDA, CDR2 SQIVND, per germline (reference sequence). V was cut by 6 bases and J by 4 bases, with 16 bases left in between. This CDR3 has 15 amino acids. This CDR3 is CASSIKRSSGNTIYF. As DNA, the CDR3 is TGTGCCAGTAGCATTAAGAGATCGTCCGGAAACACCATATATTTT.

This clone was recorded once. The rearrangement joins TRBV29-1 to TRBJ2-7, with a possible D match to TRBD1 (6 bases). Trimming cost V 5 bases and J 6 bases, with 14 bases left between them. The V gene's germline CDR1 is SQVTM and CDR2 ANQGSEA. The CDR3 covers 12 residues. In DNA, the CDR3 is TGCAGCGTTATGACAGGCGGTGGCGAGCAGTACTTC. It yields the protein CSVMTGGGEQYF.

The J gene is TRBJ2-5, the V gene TRBV5-1; D is unresolved. Trimming left V 0 bases short and J 2 bases short, with 8 bases between. Germline-derived CDR1 and CDR2 are SGHRS and YFSETQ. The length of the CDR3 is 14 residues. The CDR3 coding sequence is TGCGCCAGCAGCTTGGGCAGGATTCAAGAGACCCAGTACTTC. Protein: CASSLGRIQETQYF. Full variable domain (missing parts from reference TRBV5-1 and TRBJ2-5): KAGVTQTPRYLIKTRGQQVTLSCSPISGHRSVSWYQQTPGQGLQFLFEYFSETQRNKGNFPGRFSGRQFSNSRSEMNVSTLELGDSALYLCASSLGRIQETQYFGPGTRLLVL.

This chain connects TRBV19 to TRBJ2-7; D gene uncertain. Trimming removed 3 bases from V and 6 bases from J, with 21 bases in between. The V gene's germline CDR1 is LNHDA and CDR2 SQIVND (reference sequence). There are 16 residues in the CDR3. CDR3 region: CASSIWASSVPSEQYF. The CDR3 bases are TGTGCCAGTAGTATTTGGGCGTCCTCGGTTCCATCCGAGCAGTACTTC.

This clone was seen a single time. The V call is TRBV12-5, the J call TRBJ1-3; no clear D gene. The CDR3 is made up of 14 amino acids. The V end was cut by 1 base, the J end by 0 bases, with 4 bases between. Germline values: CDR1 LGHNT, CDR2 FRNRAP. The CDR3 loop reads CASGLGISGNTIYF. The CDR3 DNA is TGTGCTAGTGGTTTGGGTATCTCTGGAAACACCATATATTTT.

This chain joins TRBV11-2 and TRBJ2-5, with D possibly being TRBD2 (7 bases). The germline gives CDR1 SGHAT, CDR2 FQNNGV. The CDR3 totals 15 residues. Trimming stripped 1 base from V and 5 bases from J, with 14 bases between. CDR3 in DNA: TGTGCCAGCAGCTTAGTGGGCGGGGGCGGGGAGACCCAGTACTTC. This translates into CASSLVGGGGETQYF.

This clone was recorded a few times. The rearrangement joins TRBV10-2 to TRBJ2-2; the D gene is possibly TRBD1 (6 bases). Trimming took 6 bases from V and 0 from J, leaving 8 bases between them. Germline CDR1 WSHSY, CDR2 SAAADI. This CDR3 is built from 14 residues. CDR3: CASSRTANTGELFF. Written as DNA, the CDR3 is TGCGCCAGCAGCCGGACAGCGAACACCGGGGAGCTGTTTTTT.

The rearrangement joins TRBV27 to TRBJ2-7; 11 nucleotides align to TRBD2. Germline CDR1 and CDR2: MNHEY and SMNVEV (reference sequence). The CDR3 runs 15 residues. The J segment lost 4 bases and the V segment lost 4 bases, leaving 6 bases of the junction unmatched. The CDR3 spells CASSSRTSGLYEQYF. Here the CDR3 DNA reads TGTGCCAGCAGTTCCCGGACTAGCGGGCTATACGAGCAGTACTTC.

The V gene is TRBV2, the J gene TRBJ1-2; weak D call: TRBD1 (5 bases). The CDR3 is 13 residues long. The V and J ends lost 8 bases and 4 bases respectively, with 14 bases between them. Germline V gives CDR1 SNHLY, CDR2 FYNNEI. This CDR3 reads CASSETDFYGYTF. CDR3 coding DNA: TGTGCCAGCTCGGAGACAGATTTCTATGGCTACACCTTC.

This clone was seen a single time. The chain combines TRBV25-1 with TRBJ1-1; 10 bases agree with TRBD1. The CDR3 has 14 residues. V was pared by 5 bases and J by 6 bases, with 6 bases of the junction left unmatched. Germline V gene sequence: CDR1 MGHDK, CDR2 SYGVNS. The CDR3 loop reads CASSRTGGMAEAFF. CDR3 nucleotides: TGTGCCAGCAGTAGGACAGGGGGGATGGCTGAAGCTTTCTTT.

The sample holds a few counts of this clone. The V call is TRBV19, the J call TRBJ1-1, with a possible D match to TRBD1 (5 bases). V dropped 2 bases and J dropped 1 base, with 11 bases sitting between them. From germline, CDR1 is LNHDA and CDR2 SQIVND (reference sequence). The CDR3 loop spans 15 amino acids. The DNA of the CDR3 is TGTGCCAGTAGTATACAGGGATTGGGGAACACTGAAGCTTTCTTT. Translated, it gives CASSIQGLGNTEAFF.

The gene calls are TRBV4-1 and TRBJ1-6; 9 bases are shared with TRBD1. V was pared by 4 bases and J by 10 bases, with 8 bases of the junction left unmatched. The germline V gene has CDR1 MGHRA and CDR2 YSYEKL. This CDR3 contains 15 residues. In DNA form, the CDR3 reads TGCGCCAGCAGCCGTCCCGGGACAGGGAACTCACCCCTCCACTTT. It specifies CASSRPGTGNSPLHF.

The chain links TRBV19 to TRBJ1-2; D uncertain. The germline V gene encodes CDR1 LNHDA and CDR2 SQIVND (reference sequence). This CDR3 is built from 14 residues. The V end was cut by 5 bases, the J end by 4 bases, with 14 bases between. CDR3 DNA sequence: TGTGCCAGTAGTTCCCCGGCGGTCGGCTATGGCTACACCTTC. Amino acids: CASSSPAVGYGYTF.

This rearrangement joins TRBV5-4 to TRBJ1-1; TRBD1 matches 9 bases. This CDR3 contains 16 residues. V dropped 4 bases and J dropped 6; count of bases not matched to a gene: 13. Germline values: CDR1 SGHNT, CDR2 YYREEE (reference sequence). CDR3 sequence (DNA): TGTGCCAGCAGCACCCCGACAGGGGGGTCGCAGGCTGAAGCTTTCTTT. Translating gives CASSTPTGGSQAEAFF.

This rearrangement joins TRBV5-1 to TRBJ2-3; D is undetermined. Trimming left V 0 bases short and J 4 bases short, with 18 bases between. This CDR3 is built from 17 residues. The V gene's germline CDR1 is SGHRS and CDR2 YFSETQ. CDR3 loop: CASSLAARSRYADTQYF. The CDR3 region has the DNA TGCGCCAGCAGCTTGGCCGCCCGGTCCCGGTACGCAGATACGCAGTATTTT.

This chain joins TRBV7-3 and TRBJ2-3; 11 bases align to TRBD2. Trimming removed 1 base from V and 6 bases from J; junction bases left unmatched: 9. The CDR3 sequence is 17 residues long. CDR1 and CDR2 (germline): SGHTA, FQGTGA. CDR3 DNA: TGTGCCAGCAGCTTAAGAGGTCTAGCGGGGGGAAGGGATACGCAGTATTTT. This translates into CASSLRGLAGGRDTQYF.

The rearrangement uses TRBV4-2 and TRBJ2-1, with D maybe TRBD1 (5 bases). CDR1 is LGHNA and CDR2 is YNFKEQ in the germline V gene. The CDR3 extends over 13 amino acids. The V and J ends lost 2 bases and 10 bases respectively, with 12 bases between them. The CDR3 nucleotides are TGTGCCAGCAGCCAACCGACAGATCCCGAGCAGTTCTTC. It translates to CASSQPTDPEQFF.

The chain recombines TRBV6-1 with TRBJ2-1, with TRBD1 identical over 7 bases. The germline V gene has CDR1 MNHNS and CDR2 SASEGT. This CDR3 has 15 amino acids. V shed 3 bases, J shed 6 bases, and the junction held 8 bases outside the gene matches. CDR3 coding DNA: TGTGCCAGCAGTGACAAGACAGGGAAGGTCAATGAGCAGTTCTTC. This encodes CASSDKTGKVNEQFF.

The chain recombines TRBV6-6 with TRBJ1-4; 10 nucleotides match TRBD1. The CDR3 sequence is 14 residues long. Germline V CDR1 and CDR2: MNHNY, SVGAGI (reference sequence). After removal of 3 bases from V and 11 bases from J, the junction contained 6 bases not matched to a gene. The CDR3 coding sequence is TGTGCCAGCAGTTATGAGGGACAGGGGAGGAAACTGTTTTTT. As protein: CASSYEGQGRKLFF.

This sequence joins TRBV10-1 and TRBJ2-5, with 9 bases aligning to TRBD2. The V gene's germline CDR1 is WNHNN and CDR2 SYGVQD (reference sequence). The CDR3 runs to 12 residues. The CDR3 is CAPGREGETQYF. In DNA, the CDR3 is TGCGCTCCGGGGCGGGAGGGGGAGACCCAGTACTTC.

The chain carries TRBV6-4 and TRBJ1-5; D gene ambiguous. Germline V gives CDR1 MRHNA, CDR2 SNTAGT. Between the trimmed V and J ends, which lost 7 bases and 7 bases, there was a span of 17 bases. This CDR3 region has 14 residues. CDR3 amino acids: CASTPELGEQPQHF. CDR3 in DNA: TGTGCCAGCACCCCGGAACTTGGGGAGCAGCCCCAGCATTTT.

The chain recombines TRBV9 with TRBJ2-3; the match to TRBD1 covers 7 bases. The length of the CDR3 is 15 residues. Germline V gives CDR1 SGDLS, CDR2 YYNGEE. The ends lost 4 bases at V and 1 base at J; junction bases unmatched: 6. The CDR3 protein is CASSLTTGGTDTQYF. CDR3 DNA sequence: TGTGCCAGCAGCCTGACCACAGGGGGCACAGATACGCAGTATTTT. The variable domain in full, with the rest retrieved from reference TRBV9 and TRBJ2-3, is DSGVTQTPKHLITATGQRVTLRCSPRSGDLSVYWYQQSLDQGLQFLIQYYNGEERAKGNILERFSAQQFPDLHSELNLSSLELGDSALYFCASSLTTGGTDTQYFGPGTRLTVL.

This chain links TRBV6-1 with TRBJ2-1, with D possibly TRBD1 on 7 matching bases. The CDR3 has 16 amino acids. The V end lost 0 bases, the J end lost 4 bases, and 13 bases lay between the germline ends. In germline, CDR1 is MNHNS, CDR2 SASEGT. In DNA form, the CDR3 reads TGTGCCAGCAGTGAAGCCTGGACAGGAGGGTACAATGAGCAGTTCTTC. This encodes CASSEAWTGGYNEQFF.

This rearrangement joins TRBV29-1 to TRBJ1-1, with TRBD1 as a possible D gene (5 bases). CDR1 is SQVTM and CDR2 is ANQGSEA in the germline V gene. CDR3 size: 12 residues. V was cut by 2 bases and J by 5 bases, with 9 bases left in between. In DNA form, the CDR3 reads TGCAGCGTTGAACTGGGGGGGACTGAAGCTTTCTTT. It yields the protein CSVELGGTEAFF.

The rearrangement uses TRBV11-2 and TRBJ2-7; the D is unclear. The CDR3 contains 12 residues. The germline V gene has CDR1 SGHAT and CDR2 FQNNGV. V lost 4 bases and J lost 5, with 9 bases in between. The CDR3 is CASSSLRDEQYF. The CDR3 DNA is TGTGCCAGCAGCTCCCTCCGGGACGAGCAGTACTTC.

The chain employs TRBV19 and TRBJ2-2; 7 nucleotides align to TRBD1. The germline CDR1 and CDR2 sequences are LNHDA and SQIVND (reference sequence). Trimming took 7 bases from V and 3 from J; bases not matched to a gene: 5. This CDR3 region has 14 residues. CDR3 nucleotides: TGTGCCAGTACCAAGACAGGGCACACCGGGGAGCTGTTTTTT. Its protein product is CASTKTGHTGELFF.

This clone is deemed medium-sized (0.01 to 0.1%). This chain links TRBV19 with TRBJ2-5; 9 positions agree with TRBD1. After removal of 3 bases from V and 5 bases from J, the junction contained 7 bases not matched to a gene. Germline V gives CDR1 LNHDA, CDR2 SQIVND (reference sequence). The CDR3 loop spans 15 amino acids. The CDR3 region has the DNA TGTGCCAGTAGTATCTTGGGACAGGGTACCGAGACCCAGTACTTC. As protein: CASSILGQGTETQYF.